These 20 T cell receptor beta chains were sequenced from one sample in a study of T cells in Graves' hyperthyroidism and ophthalmopathy. RNA transcripts gave rise to amplified TCR beta CDR3 regions. HTBI primers were employed in a first-round RT-PCR of the TCR CDR3. In TCRdb, the multiplex PCR reads were re-called with MiXCR into one record per CDR3 protein. This sample has around 520,000 distinct CDR3 sequences, with about 24% found just once. Sequencing was carried out using blood. These receptors came from a woman aged 25 to 45 with Graves' ophthalmopathy.

This clonotype was detected many times. The J gene is TRBJ2-7, the V gene TRBV29-1, with 8 nucleotides matching TRBD1. The trim removed 7 bases at V and 1 base at J, leaving 3 bases unmatched. The CDR3 runs to 12 residues. Germline-derived CDR1 and CDR2 are SQVTM and ANQGSEA. The CDR3 here is CSGRTGSYEQYF. The CDR3 DNA reads as TGCAGCGGCCGGACAGGGTCCTACGAGCAGTACTTC.

Concerning this clonotype: A much larger clonotype is one base distant, so this may be a read error. This chain connects TRBV20-1 to TRBJ2-6, with a weak D call TRBD2 (6 bases). Per germline, CDR1 DFQATT and CDR2 SNEGSKA (reference sequence). The CDR3 has 18 residues. The CDR3 sequence is CSAGGDGARVVGAYVLTF. CDR3 coding DNA: TGCAGTGCTGGAGGGGACGGGGCCCGGGTGGTAGGGGCCTACGTCCTGACTTTC.

This sequence joins TRBV6-1 and TRBJ2-2; D might be TRBD1 or TRBD2, each matching 5 bases. Deletions cut 3 bases from V and 8 bases from J, with 10 bases between. The germline V gene has CDR1 MNHNS and CDR2 SASEGT. The CDR3 runs 13 residues. In DNA form, the CDR3 reads TGTGCCAGCAGTGAGGGGGAAGCGGGGGAGCTGTTTTTT. The encoded protein is CASSEGEAGELFF.

The rearrangement joins TRBV27 to TRBJ1-1; a weak D match, TRBD1 (5 bases). CDR1 MNHEY and CDR2 SMNVEV come from the germline V gene (reference sequence). V lost 0 bases and J lost 0, with 26 bases in between. The CDR3 is 21 amino acids. CDR3: CASSLSFDLGVQVRMNTEAFF. CDR3 nucleotide sequence: TGTGCCAGCAGTTTATCGTTTGATCTCGGGGTACAGGTTCGGATGAACACTGAAGCTTTCTTT.

Only a few counts were recorded for this clonotype. This chain uses TRBV18 with TRBJ1-1, with 7 bases fitting TRBD1. The length of the CDR3 is 15 residues. Germline V gives CDR1 KGHSH, CDR2 LQKENI. The V gene end was trimmed by 8 bases and the J gene end by 2 bases; junction bases not matched to a gene: 11. Written as DNA, the CDR3 is TGTGCCAGCGCCTTCCTGGGACAGCTTAACACTGAAGCTTTCTTT. Residues: CASAFLGQLNTEAFF.

This clonotype was recorded many times. A junction boundary mismatches the germline segment, possibly from a read error. The gene calls are TRBV5-1 and TRBJ2-4, with 9 bases identical to TRBD2. This CDR3 contains 16 residues. Germline CDR1 reads SGHRS; CDR2 reads YFSETQ. CDR3 coding DNA: TGCGCCAGCAGCCCTGGGACTAGCAGCTCCAAAAGCATTCAGTACTTC. Amino acid sequence: CASSPGTSSSKSIQYF.

This clonotype was seen ten or more times. The chain carries TRBV28 and TRBJ2-7; 8 positions agree with TRBD1. V lost 4 bases to trimming and J lost 7 bases; unmatched junction nucleotides: 15. CDR1 is MDHEN and CDR2 is SYDVKM in the germline V gene. The CDR3 consists of 16 residues. DNA of the CDR3: TGTGCCAGCAGTTCCGGGGGACAGGAGTCCATGGGGGAGCAGTACTTC. Protein sequence: CASSSGGQESMGEQYF.

This clonotype showed up many times. The chain has TRBV6-1 and TRBJ1-2, with 9 bases lining up with TRBD1. Germline trimming cut 6 bases from V and 2 bases from J; bases unmatched to any gene: 4. The CDR3 extends over 14 amino acids. CDR1 MNHNS and CDR2 SASEGT come from the germline V gene. In nucleotides, the CDR3 is TGTGCCAGCAGCGGGACAGGGACCAACTATGGCTACACCTTC. Translated, it gives CASSGTGTNYGYTF.

The chain recombines TRBV28 with TRBJ2-4; TRBD1 agrees at 9 bases. CDR1 is MDHEN, CDR2 SYDVKM, per germline. Germline trimming cut 6 bases from V and 5 bases from J; bases unmatched to any gene: 5. This CDR3 has 14 residues. The CDR3 is CASRDRGMENIQYF. The CDR3 region has the DNA TGTGCCAGCAGGGACAGGGGAATGGAAAACATTCAGTACTTC. The full variable domain, rest sourced from reference TRBV28 and TRBJ2-4, is DVKVTQSSRYLVKRTGEKVFLECVQDMDHENMFWYRQDPGLGLRLIYFSYDVKMKEKGDIPEGYSVSREKKERFSLILESASTNQTSMYLCASRDRGMENIQYFGAGTRLSVL.

About this clonotype: This may be a read error: a much more frequent sequence differs by one nucleotide. This sequence joins TRBV6-5 and TRBJ1-2; TRBD1 is a possible D gene (6 bases). The CDR3 spans 14 residues. CDR1 is MNHEY, CDR2 SVGAGI, per germline. The V gene lost 2 bases and the J gene lost 1 base, with 8 bases spanning the gap. The CDR3 nucleotides read TGTGCCAGCAGTTACAACAGGGATAACTATGGCTACACCTTC. This codes for CASSYNRDNYGYTF.

This clonotype was recorded many times. The chain combines TRBV18 with TRBJ2-7; D may be TRBD1 (5 bases). This CDR3 is built from 13 residues. The V gene's germline CDR1 is KGHSH and CDR2 LQKENI. Trimming pared 0 bases from V and 6 bases from J, leaving 9 bases between. DNA of the CDR3: TGTGCCAGCTCACCACCAGGGGTAGGCGAGCAGTACTTC. Residues: CASSPPGVGEQYF.

In this sample, this clonotype turned up many times. This rearrangement joins TRBV11-2 to TRBJ2-5; 7 nucleotides agree with TRBD2. Germline CDR1 SGHAT, CDR2 FQNNGV. This CDR3 spans 15 amino acids. The V gene end was trimmed by 5 bases and the J gene end by 0 bases; junction bases not matched to a gene: 6. The CDR3 DNA follows: TGTGCCAGCAGCATGGGACTACAGTACCAAGAGACCCAGTACTTC. Translated, it gives CASSMGLQYQETQYF.

This clonotype was seen at least ten times. The chain joins TRBV5-1 to TRBJ1-5; maybe TRBD1 (5 bases). The CDR3 has 15 amino acids. Trimming pared 0 bases from V and 3 bases from J, leaving 10 bases between. Germline assignment: CDR1 SGHRS and CDR2 YFSETQ. Here the CDR3 DNA reads TGCGCCAGCAGCTTGGAGGCAGGGCTCAATCAGCCCCAGCATTTT. Translation gives CASSLEAGLNQPQHF.

This clonotype came up a few times. The V gene is TRBV5-1, the J gene TRBJ1-1; no clear D. CDR3 size: 13 residues. V was shortened by 7 bases and J by 1 base, with 11 bases between the two germline ends. Germline V gene lookup returns CDR1 SGHRS and CDR2 YFSETQ. This chain's CDR3 is CASAGQQNTEAFF. The CDR3 nucleotides read TGCGCCAGCGCCGGGCAGCAGAACACTGAAGCTTTCTTT. Full variable domain (outside the CDR3, taken from reference TRBV5-1 and TRBJ1-1): KAGVTQTPRYLIKTRGQQVTLSCSPISGHRSVSWYQQTPGQGLQFLFEYFSETQRNKGNFPGRFSGRQFSNSRSEMNVSTLELGDSALYLCASAGQQNTEAFFGQGTRLTVV.

Many counts were recorded for this clonotype. This chain joins TRBV11-3 and TRBJ2-7; maybe TRBD1 (8 bases). CDR1 is SGHNT, CDR2 YENEEA, per germline. This CDR3 is built from 15 residues. V dropped 0 bases and J dropped 4 bases, with 13 bases sitting between them. The CDR3 nucleotides read TGTGCCAGCAGCTTAGAAACAGGGGGGGAGTACGAGCAGTACTTC. This encodes CASSLETGGEYEQYF.

This clonotype was detected ten times or more. V is TRBV30 and J is TRBJ1-3, with 7 bases that match TRBD1. Germline CDR1 GTSNPN, CDR2 SVGIG (reference sequence). There are 13 residues in the CDR3. V was clipped by 3 bases and J by 4 bases; unmatched bases: 3. The CDR3 DNA sequence: TGTGCCTGGAGCCGGGACAGCGGAAACACCATATATTTT. Translation: CAWSRDSGNTIYF. Supplemented by reference TRBV30 and TRBJ1-3, the full variable domain reads SQTIHQWPATLVQPVGSPLSLECTVEGTSNPNLYWYRQAAGRGLQLLFYSVGIGQISSEVPQNLSASRPQDRQFILSSKKLLLSDSGFYLCAWSRDSGNTIYFGEGSWLTVV.

J is TRBJ2-5 and V is TRBV27, with D possibly TRBD2 on 7 matching bases. Germline V gives CDR1 MNHEY, CDR2 SMNVEV (reference sequence). V lost 3 bases to trimming and J lost 5 bases, with 13 bases between them. The CDR3 sequence is 14 residues long. The CDR3 bases are TGTGCCAGCAGTTTTTCGGGGGGCGCGGAGACCCAGTACTTC. Encoded protein: CASSFSGGAETQYF.

This clonotype occurred many times. This rearrangement joins TRBV7-2 to TRBJ1-1, with 10 bases lining up with TRBD1. The V segment lost 4 bases and the J segment 7 bases; nucleotides outside the gene matches: 0. Germline V gene lookup returns CDR1 SGHTA and CDR2 FQGNSA. This CDR3 has 12 amino acids. This chain's CDR3 is CASSWDRGEAFF. The CDR3 region has the DNA TGTGCCAGCAGCTGGGACAGGGGTGAAGCTTTCTTT.

The rearrangement links TRBV28 to TRBJ2-7; 7 nucleotides agree with TRBD2. This CDR3 is built from 15 residues. Germline loops: CDR1 MDHEN, CDR2 SYDVKM. The J segment lost 4 bases and the V segment lost 2 bases, leaving 8 bases of the junction unmatched. In DNA, the CDR3 is TGTGCCAGCAGTTTAGGGGGTAGCGGGCCATACGAGCAGTACTTC. Protein: CASSLGGSGPYEQYF.

This clonotype was found many times. The chain carries TRBV19 and TRBJ1-2, with a possible D match to TRBD1 (6 bases). The CDR3 totals 13 residues. V was clipped by 3 bases and J by 6 bases, with 11 bases between them. Germline CDR1 and CDR2: LNHDA and SQIVND (reference sequence). In nucleotides, the CDR3 is TGTGCCAGTAGTATTCAGGGGAGTAATGGCTACACCTTC. Protein product: CASSIQGSNGYTF. The variable domain in full, with the rest retrieved from reference TRBV19 and TRBJ1-2, is DGGITQSPKYLFRKEGQNVTLSCEQNLNHDAMYWYRQDPGQGLRLIYYSQIVNDFQKGDIAEGYSVSREKKESFPLTVTSAQKNPTAFYLCASSIQGSNGYTFGSGTRLTVV.